The source of this TCR beta chain is a study of T cell repertoires in cytomegalovirus infection. Study findings and constraints: Dominating the ex vivo response were TCR beta clonotypes that were CMV-specific and HLA-C-restricted.

Per the germline V gene, CDR1 is DFQATT and CDR2 is SNEGSKA (reference sequence). This CDR3 spans 16 amino acids. Losses at the gene ends were 3 bases for V and 0 bases for J; bases not matched to a gene: 8. There are many counts of this clonotype. Its target is not known. Each CDR3 protein gets one entry after TCRdb re-called the reads with MiXCR. Of roughly 77,000 distinct CDR3 sequences in the sample, over 3.5% were seen once. The sequence was collected from a human donor in good health (CMV status not recorded). Some clones in this sample may be carry-over from other donors' samples. This rearrangement joins TRBV20-1 to TRBJ1-5; 7 bases agree with TRBD1. The sequencing input was PBMCs. The CDR3 spells CSARKQGLDSNQPQHF. DNA for the CDR3: TGCAGTGCTAGGAAACAGGGGTTGGATAGCAATCAGCCCCAGCATTTT.